Below, 13 T cell receptor beta chains from the same sample are listed, as sequenced in a study of T cell responses to AZD1222 COVID-19 vaccine. The table came from immunoSEQ multiplex PCR; TCRdb's copy has only in-frame clones and leaves some out. This sample has 150,000 to 200,000 clones, with approximately 90% found just once. The sample here was peripheral blood, taken 28 days after the second AZD1222 dose. The source is an adult who received the AZD1222 COVID-19 vaccine.

The chain links TRBV24-1 to TRBJ2-5; D perhaps matches TRBD2 (7 bases). The V gene's germline CDR1 is KGHDR and CDR2 SFDVKD. The CDR3 is made up of 15 amino acids. V was trimmed by 5 bases and J by 2 bases, leaving 14 bases between them. The CDR3 coding sequence is TGTGCCACCAGTGTCCGGGGGGCCCATCAAGAGACCCAGTACTTC. Protein sequence: CATSVRGAHQETQYF.

A few counts support this clone. This chain joins TRBV28 and TRBJ2-1, with 7 bases fitting TRBD2. V lost 7 bases and J lost 12; bases outside the gene matches: 12. The length of the CDR3 is 13 residues. Per the germline V gene, CDR1 is MDHEN and CDR2 is SYDVKM. The CDR3 spells CASITARGGRQFF. DNA of the CDR3: TGTGCCAGCATCACGGCGCGGGGAGGGCGGCAGTTCTTC.

About this clone itself: Other DNA sequences in the same sample also yield this CDR3. CDR3 DNA sequence: TGTGCCATCAGCGGGACAGACTACGAGCAGTACTTC. It translates to CAISGTDYEQYF. This chain joins TRBV10-3 and TRBJ2-7, with TRBD1 identical over 7 bases. The germline V gene has CDR1 ENHRY and CDR2 SYGVKD. This CDR3 region has 12 residues. V lost 6 bases and J lost 3; bases outside the gene matches: 2.

V gene TRBV7-9 combines with J gene TRBJ1-3; D gene unclear. This CDR3 is 16 amino acids long. V lost 5 bases, J lost 4 bases, and 18 bases lay in between. The V gene's germline CDR1 is SEHNR and CDR2 FQNEAQ (reference sequence). CDR3 coding DNA: TGTGCCAGCAGCCGACGACTGGATCCGGTCGGAAACACCATATATTTT. Encoded protein: CASSRRLDPVGNTIYF.

V and J are TRBV28 and TRBJ2-7; D possibly corresponds to TRBD2 (5 bases). Germline loops: CDR1 MDHEN, CDR2 SYDVKM. The V end lost 5 bases, the J end lost 6 bases, and 20 bases lay between the germline ends. The CDR3 consists of 15 residues. Written as DNA, the CDR3 is TGTGCCAGCAGTGCGCTTCAGGAACTAGAGTTCGAGCAGTACTTC. Residues: CASSALQELEFEQYF.

The chain uses TRBV19 and TRBJ2-1, with 10 bases lining up with TRBD2. CDR3 size: 15 residues. The junction had 1 base not matched to a gene; V was cut back by 4 bases and J by 1 base. Germline CDR1 LNHDA, CDR2 SQIVND (reference sequence). CDR3 sequence: CASSKTSGSYNEQFF. For the CDR3, the DNA is TGTGCCAGTAGTAAGACTAGCGGGTCCTACAATGAGCAGTTCTTC.

Details on this clone: At the DNA level, this CDR3 is encoded by other sequences in the same sample as well. This chain connects TRBV6-5 to TRBJ1-1; no clear D gene. The V and J ends lost 2 bases and 0 bases respectively, with 7 bases between them. This CDR3 is built from 14 residues. Germline CDR1 reads MNHEY; CDR2 reads SVGAGI. Here the CDR3 DNA reads TGTGCCAGCAGTTACGGAGGACTGAACACTGAAGCTTTCTTT. It encodes CASSYGGLNTEAFF.

This chain joins TRBV11-3 and TRBJ1-1, with D tentatively TRBD1 (6 bases). Trimming stripped 5 bases from V and 3 bases from J, with 16 bases between. The CDR3 runs 15 residues. Germline values: CDR1 SGHNT, CDR2 YENEEA. The DNA of the CDR3 is TGTGCCAGCAGCGGAAGGGGGGTGGGGCACACTGAAGCTTTCTTT. Its translation is CASSGRGVGHTEAFF. The whole variable domain, filled in from reference TRBV11-3 and TRBJ1-1, reads EAGVVQSPRYKIIEKKQPVAFWCNPISGHNTLYWYLQNLGQGPELLIRYENEEAVDDSQLPKDRFSAERLKGVDSTLKIQPAELGDSAVYLCASSGRGVGHTEAFFGQGTRLTVV.

This sequence joins TRBV7-6 and TRBJ2-3, with 10 bases lining up with TRBD1. The length of the CDR3 is 17 residues. V lost 5 bases to trimming and J lost 6 bases; unmatched junction nucleotides: 14. Germline lookup yields CDR1 SGHVS and CDR2 FNYEAQ. The CDR3 region has the DNA TGTGCCAGCAGCCCCGGGCCCGGGACAGGGGATGCTGATACGCAGTATTTT. This codes for CASSPGPGTGDADTQYF.

This clone has only one observation. The chain carries TRBV6-5 and TRBJ1-6; 7 bases agree with TRBD1. The CDR3 extends over 13 amino acids. Trimming removed 6 bases from V and 7 bases from J; junction bases left unmatched: 3. Germline CDR1 and CDR2: MNHEY and SVGAGI. In DNA form, the CDR3 reads TGTGCCAGCAGGCGGGACAGAAATTCACCCCTCCACTTT. This translates into CASRRDRNSPLHF.

The chain carries TRBV2 and TRBJ2-1; TRBD2 matches 10 bases. J was trimmed by 3 bases and V by 4 bases; bases with no gene match: 3. Germline V lookup: CDR1 SNHLY, CDR2 FYNNEI. This CDR3 has 15 amino acids. Here the CDR3 DNA reads TGTGCCAGCAGTGTCGGGACTAGCGACTACAATGAGCAGTTCTTC. Translating gives CASSVGTSDYNEQFF.

This clone was counted a few times. This chain connects TRBV11-1 to TRBJ1-1; 10 bases align to TRBD1. Unmatched junction bases numbered 7, after V lost 5 bases and J lost 10 bases. This CDR3 is built from 13 residues. The germline CDR1 and CDR2 sequences are SGHAT and FQDESV (reference sequence). The CDR3 sequence is CASSQDRGSGAFF. The CDR3 nucleotides read TGTGCCAGCAGCCAGGACAGGGGGTCGGGAGCTTTCTTT.

The chain is built from TRBV7-9 and TRBJ2-2; no reliable D call. This CDR3 is built from 15 residues. Germline V gene data show CDR1 as SEHNR and CDR2 as FQNEAQ (reference sequence). The V and J ends lost 8 bases and 6 bases respectively, with 19 bases between them. CDR3 region: CASRSYLRPAGELFF. In DNA form, the CDR3 reads TGTGCCAGCCGATCATACCTACGTCCCGCCGGGGAGCTGTTTTTT.